This note documents a single T cell receptor (beta chain) sequence. Its antigen is still unknown. The sample originates from a study of OX40 agonist ivuxolimab in advanced cancers. About the research overall: The patients received agonistic anti-OX40 (CD134) antibody ivuxolimab. From roughly 23 to 90 years was the age range, with a mean of about 54 years, and 65% to 90% were male.

A history of autoimmune disease or systemic immunosuppression excluded patients. Findings and caveats of the study: There was clonal expansion of CD4+ and CD8+ blood T cells by week 6 at 0.1 to 3.0 mg/kg.

Sequencing was performed with immunoSEQ multiplex PCR; in TCRdb, only in-frame clones are kept and a portion is missing. The table shows about 21,000 clones, with 83% occurring only once. The sequence derives from an adult with an advanced solid tumor such as melanoma, head and neck, liver or kidney cancer. Sequencing used CD4+ or CD8+ T cells sorted from blood, obtained in a trial of the OX40 agonist ivuxolimab.

The CDR3 DNA reads as TGTGCCACCAGCAGAGATGGGGAACCCACCGGGGAGCTGTTTTTT. It is translated as CATSRDGEPTGELFF. V is TRBV15 and J is TRBJ2-2; no firm D call. This CDR3 region has 15 residues. Germline V gene sequence: CDR1 LNHNV, CDR2 YYDKDF (reference sequence). V shed 0 bases and J shed 4 bases, with 9 bases lying between them.